This TCR delta chain was captured in a study of Vδ1+ human thymocytes. General study points: Despite high sort purity, about 20% of thymic T cell receptor delta sequences were Vdelta2. In the thymus, TRG and TRD repertoires looked highly polyclonal with Gaussian CDR3 lengths.

The CDR3 runs 18 residues. The germline CDR1 and CDR2 sequences are TSWWSYY and QGS. V lost 1 base, J lost 1 base, and 19 bases lay in between. Regarding this clone: Its target is unknown.

Sequences come from RNA converted to cDNA by reverse transcription. Multiplex PCR used pooled V-gene forward primers and a constant-region reverse primer to amplify CDR3s. TCRdb re-called the multiplex PCR reads using CATT. The sample yields over 45,000 delta-chain clones, about 15% seen once. Thymocytes were sorted as CD3+ TCRVdelta1+ TCRVdelta2- after alphabeta T cell depletion. Between roughly 98% and 99.6% of sorted thymocytes were Vdelta1+. Sequenced input: Vdelta1+ gamma-delta thymocytes from the thymus. Subset defined: FACS-sorted CD3+ TCRalphabeta- TCRVdelta1+ TCRVdelta2- thymocytes. J is TRDJ1 and V is TRDV1, with D maybe TRDD3 (5 bases). The receptor was isolated from a girl under three years old who had congenital heart surgery. For the CDR3, the DNA is TGTGCTCTTGGGGAACCCAACTTAACAACCTGGGCCACCGATAAACTCATCTTT. Protein: CALGEPNLTTWATDKLIF.